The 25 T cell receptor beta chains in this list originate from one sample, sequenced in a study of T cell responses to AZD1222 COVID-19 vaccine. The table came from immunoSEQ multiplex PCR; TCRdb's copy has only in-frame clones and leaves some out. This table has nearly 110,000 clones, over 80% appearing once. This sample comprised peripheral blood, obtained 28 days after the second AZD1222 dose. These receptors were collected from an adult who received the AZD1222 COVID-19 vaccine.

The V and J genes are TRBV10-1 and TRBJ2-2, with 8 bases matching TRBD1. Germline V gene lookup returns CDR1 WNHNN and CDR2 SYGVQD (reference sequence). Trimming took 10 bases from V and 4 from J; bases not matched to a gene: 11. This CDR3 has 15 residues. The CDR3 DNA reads TGCGCCACCGAAGCAGGGGGCTCCGGCACCGGGGAGCTGTTTTTT. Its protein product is CATEAGGSGTGELFF.

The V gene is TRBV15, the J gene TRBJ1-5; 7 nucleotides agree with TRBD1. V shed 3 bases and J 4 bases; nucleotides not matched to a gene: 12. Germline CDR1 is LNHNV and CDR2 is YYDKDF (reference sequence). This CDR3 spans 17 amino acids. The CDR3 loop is CATSSRDRPLRNQPQHF. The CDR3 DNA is TGTGCCACCAGCAGCCGGGACAGACCTCTCCGGAATCAGCCCCAGCATTTT.

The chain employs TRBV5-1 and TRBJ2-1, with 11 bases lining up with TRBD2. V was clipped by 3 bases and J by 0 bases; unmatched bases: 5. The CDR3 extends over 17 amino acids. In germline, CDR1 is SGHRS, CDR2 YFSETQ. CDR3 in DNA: TGCGCCAGCAGCTACCTAGCGGGGGGATCCTCCTACAATGAGCAGTTCTTC. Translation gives CASSYLAGGSSYNEQFF.

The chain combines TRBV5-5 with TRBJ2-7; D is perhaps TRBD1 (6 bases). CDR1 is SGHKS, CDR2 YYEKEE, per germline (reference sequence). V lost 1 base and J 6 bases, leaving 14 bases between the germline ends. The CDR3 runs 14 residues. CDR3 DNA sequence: TGTGCCAGCAGCTTGTGGACAGCCACGGGCGAGCAGTACTTC. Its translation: CASSLWTATGEQYF.

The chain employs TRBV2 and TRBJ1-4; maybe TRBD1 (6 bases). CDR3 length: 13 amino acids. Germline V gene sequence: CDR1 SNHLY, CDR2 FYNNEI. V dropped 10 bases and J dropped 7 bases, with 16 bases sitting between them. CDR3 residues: CATDPGGGEKLFF. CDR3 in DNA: TGTGCCACCGACCCGGGGGGCGGTGAAAAACTGTTTTTT. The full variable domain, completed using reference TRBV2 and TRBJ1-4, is EPEVTQTPSHQVTQMGQEVILRCVPISNHLYFYWYRQILGQKVEFLVSFYNNEISEKSEIFDDQFSVERPDGSNFTLKIRSTKLEDSAMYFCATDPGGGEKLFFGSGTQLSVL.

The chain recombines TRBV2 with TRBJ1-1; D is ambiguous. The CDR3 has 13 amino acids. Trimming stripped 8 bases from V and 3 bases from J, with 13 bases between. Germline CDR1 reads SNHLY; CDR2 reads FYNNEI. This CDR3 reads CASGEARDTEAFF. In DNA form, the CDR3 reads TGTGCCAGCGGGGAAGCTCGGGACACTGAAGCTTTCTTT.

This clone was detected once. CDR3 coding DNA: TGTGCCTGGAGTCCCCTCTGGGGACAGGGGGCTTATTCACCCCTCCACTTT. Translation: CAWSPLWGQGAYSPLHF. The chain is built from TRBV30 and TRBJ1-6; TRBD1 aligns across 12 bases. There are 17 residues in the CDR3. CDR1 and CDR2 (germline): GTSNPN, SVGIG (reference sequence). V lost 2 bases to trimming and J lost 8 bases; unmatched junction nucleotides: 10.

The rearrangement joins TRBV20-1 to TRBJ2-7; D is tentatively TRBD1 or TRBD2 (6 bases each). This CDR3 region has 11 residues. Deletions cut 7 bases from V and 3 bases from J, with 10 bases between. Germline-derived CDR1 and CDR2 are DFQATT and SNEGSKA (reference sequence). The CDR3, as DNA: TGCAGTGGGGGGGCACTCTACGAGCAGTACTTC. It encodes CSGGALYEQYF.

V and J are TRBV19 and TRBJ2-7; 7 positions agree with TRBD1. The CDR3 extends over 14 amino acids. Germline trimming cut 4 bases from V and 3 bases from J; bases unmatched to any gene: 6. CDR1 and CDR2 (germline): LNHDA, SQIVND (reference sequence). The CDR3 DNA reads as TGTGCCAGTAGTACGAGGACAGGAAACTACGAGCAGTACTTC. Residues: CASSTRTGNYEQYF.

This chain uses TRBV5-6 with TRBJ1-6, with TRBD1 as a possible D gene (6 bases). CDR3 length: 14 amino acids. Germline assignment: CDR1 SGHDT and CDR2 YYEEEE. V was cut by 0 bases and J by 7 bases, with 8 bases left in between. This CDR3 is CASSLEQGNSPLHF. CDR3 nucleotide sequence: TGTGCCAGCAGCTTGGAGCAGGGGAATTCACCCCTCCACTTT.

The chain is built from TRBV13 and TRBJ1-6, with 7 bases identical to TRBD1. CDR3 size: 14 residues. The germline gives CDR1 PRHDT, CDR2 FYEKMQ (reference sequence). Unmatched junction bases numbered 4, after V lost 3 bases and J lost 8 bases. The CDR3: CASSFPGQDSPLHF. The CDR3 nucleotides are TGTGCCAGCAGCTTCCCCGGACAGGATTCACCCCTCCACTTT.

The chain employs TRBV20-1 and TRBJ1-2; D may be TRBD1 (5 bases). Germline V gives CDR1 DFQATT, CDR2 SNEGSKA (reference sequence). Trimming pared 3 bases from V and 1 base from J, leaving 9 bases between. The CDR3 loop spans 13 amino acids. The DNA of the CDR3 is TGCAGTGCTAGTCGGCAGGGTAACTATGGCTACACCTTC. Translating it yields CSASRQGNYGYTF.

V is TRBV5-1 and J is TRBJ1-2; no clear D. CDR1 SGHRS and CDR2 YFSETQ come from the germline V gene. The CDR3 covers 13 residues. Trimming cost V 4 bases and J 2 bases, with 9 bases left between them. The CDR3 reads CASSETTNYGYTF. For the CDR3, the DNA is TGCGCCAGCAGCGAGACAACCAACTATGGCTACACCTTC.

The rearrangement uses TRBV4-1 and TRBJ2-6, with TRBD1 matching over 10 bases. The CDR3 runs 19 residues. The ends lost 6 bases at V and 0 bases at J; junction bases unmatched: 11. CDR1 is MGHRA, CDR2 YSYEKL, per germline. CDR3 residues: CASRQPGQGTSSGANVLTF. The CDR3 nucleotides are TGCGCCAGCAGACAACCGGGACAGGGGACGAGCTCTGGGGCCAACGTCCTGACTTTC.

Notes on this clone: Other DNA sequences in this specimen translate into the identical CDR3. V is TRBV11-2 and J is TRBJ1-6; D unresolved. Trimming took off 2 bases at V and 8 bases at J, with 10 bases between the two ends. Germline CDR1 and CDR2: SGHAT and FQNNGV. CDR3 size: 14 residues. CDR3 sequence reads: CASSLTGGDSPLHF. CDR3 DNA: TGTGCCAGCAGCTTAACGGGCGGAGATTCACCCCTCCACTTT.

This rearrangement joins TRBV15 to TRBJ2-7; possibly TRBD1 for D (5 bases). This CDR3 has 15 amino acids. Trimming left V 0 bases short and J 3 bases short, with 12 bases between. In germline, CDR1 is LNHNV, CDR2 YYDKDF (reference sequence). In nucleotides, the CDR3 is TGTGCCACCAGCAGAGATAGACAGAGAAGCTACGAGCAGTACTTC. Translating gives CATSRDRQRSYEQYF.

CDR3 in amino acids: CASSQEIPSSYTGELFF. The CDR3 nucleotides read TGCGCCAGCAGCCAAGAGATCCCAAGCTCGTACACCGGGGAGCTGTTTTTT. The chain has TRBV4-3 and TRBJ2-2; D is ambiguous. Looked up from germline, CDR1 is LGHNA and CDR2 is YSLEER. V lost 0 bases to trimming and J lost 3 bases, with 14 bases between them. The length of the CDR3 is 17 residues.

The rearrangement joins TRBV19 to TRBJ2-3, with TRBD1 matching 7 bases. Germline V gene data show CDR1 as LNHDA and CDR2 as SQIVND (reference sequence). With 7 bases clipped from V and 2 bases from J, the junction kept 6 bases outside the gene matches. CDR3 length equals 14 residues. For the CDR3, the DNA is TGTGCCAGTACCGTCGACAGGGTCACAGATACGCAGTATTTT. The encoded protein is CASTVDRVTDTQYF.

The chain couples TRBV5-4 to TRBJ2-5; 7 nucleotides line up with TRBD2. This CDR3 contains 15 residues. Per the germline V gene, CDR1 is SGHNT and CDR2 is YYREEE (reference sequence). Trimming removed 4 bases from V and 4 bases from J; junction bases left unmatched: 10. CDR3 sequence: CASSLSGSGGETQYF. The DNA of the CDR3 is TGTGCCAGCAGCCTTAGCGGGTCGGGGGGAGAGACCCAGTACTTC. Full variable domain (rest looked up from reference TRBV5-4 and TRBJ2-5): ETGVTQSPTHLIKTRGQQVTLRCSSQSGHNTVSWYQQALGQGPQFIFQYYREEENGRGNFPPRFSGLQFPNYSSELNVNALELDDSALYLCASSLSGSGGETQYFGPGTRLLVL.

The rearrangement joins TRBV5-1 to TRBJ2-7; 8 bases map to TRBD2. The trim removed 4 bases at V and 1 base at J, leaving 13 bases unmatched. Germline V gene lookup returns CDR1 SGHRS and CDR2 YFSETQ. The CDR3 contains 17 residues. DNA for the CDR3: TGCGCCAGCAGCCGCAGTACTAGCGGCACTATGTCCTACGAGCAGTACTTC. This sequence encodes CASSRSTSGTMSYEQYF.

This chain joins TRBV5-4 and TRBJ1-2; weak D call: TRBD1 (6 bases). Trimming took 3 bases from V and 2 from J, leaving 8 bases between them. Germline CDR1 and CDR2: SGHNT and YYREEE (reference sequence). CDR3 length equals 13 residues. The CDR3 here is CASSSGTNYGYTF. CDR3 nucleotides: TGTGCCAGCAGCTCGGGGACAAACTATGGCTACACCTTC.

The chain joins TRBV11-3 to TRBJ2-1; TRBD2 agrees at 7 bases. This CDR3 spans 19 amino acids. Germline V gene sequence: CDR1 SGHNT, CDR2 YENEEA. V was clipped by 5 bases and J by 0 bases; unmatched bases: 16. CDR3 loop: CASSPDRSSGGNSYNEQFF. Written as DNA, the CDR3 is TGTGCCAGCAGCCCAGACCGGTCATCGGGAGGTAACTCCTACAATGAGCAGTTCTTC. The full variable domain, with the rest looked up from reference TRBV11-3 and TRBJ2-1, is EAGVVQSPRYKIIEKKQPVAFWCNPISGHNTLYWYLQNLGQGPELLIRYENEEAVDDSQLPKDRFSAERLKGVDSTLKIQPAELGDSAVYLCASSPDRSSGGNSYNEQFFGPGTRLTVL.

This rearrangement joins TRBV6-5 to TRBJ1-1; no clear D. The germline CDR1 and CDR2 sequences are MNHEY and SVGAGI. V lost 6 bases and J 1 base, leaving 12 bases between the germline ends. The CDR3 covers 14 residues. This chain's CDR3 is CASRTVRKNTEAFF. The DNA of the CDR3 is TGTGCCAGCAGAACCGTACGGAAGAACACTGAAGCTTTCTTT.

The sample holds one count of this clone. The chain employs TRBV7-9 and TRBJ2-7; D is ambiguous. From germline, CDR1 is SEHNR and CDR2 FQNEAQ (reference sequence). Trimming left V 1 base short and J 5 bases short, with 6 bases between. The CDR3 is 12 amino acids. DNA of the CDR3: TGTGCCAGCAGCTTAGTGGGCCACGAGCAGTACTTC. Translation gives CASSLVGHEQYF.

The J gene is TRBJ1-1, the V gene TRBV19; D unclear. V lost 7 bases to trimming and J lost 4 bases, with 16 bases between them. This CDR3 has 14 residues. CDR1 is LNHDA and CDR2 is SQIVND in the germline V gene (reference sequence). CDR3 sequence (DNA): TGTGCCAGTATGATGACGGGCGGAGTCACTGAAGCTTTCTTT. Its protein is CASMMTGGVTEAFF.